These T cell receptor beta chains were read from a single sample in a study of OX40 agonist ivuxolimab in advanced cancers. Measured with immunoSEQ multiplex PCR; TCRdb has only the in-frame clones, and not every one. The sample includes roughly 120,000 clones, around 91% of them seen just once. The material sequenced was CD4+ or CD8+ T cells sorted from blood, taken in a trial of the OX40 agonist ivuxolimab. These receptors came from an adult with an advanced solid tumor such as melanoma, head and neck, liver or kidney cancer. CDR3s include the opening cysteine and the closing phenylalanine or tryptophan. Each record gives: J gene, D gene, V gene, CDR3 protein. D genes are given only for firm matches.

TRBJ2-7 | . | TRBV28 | CASSAPGVGEQYF
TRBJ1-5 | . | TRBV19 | CASSMNSNQPQHF
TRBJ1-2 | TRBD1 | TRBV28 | CASSLGQDEGYTF
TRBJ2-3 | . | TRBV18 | CASSLEQGISSTDTQYF
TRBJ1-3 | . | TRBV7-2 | CASSLGRSGNTIYF
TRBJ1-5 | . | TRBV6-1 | CASNSPGRGQPQHF
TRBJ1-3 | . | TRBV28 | CASSLYRMAGNTIYF
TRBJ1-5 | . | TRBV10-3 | CAIGGDSQPQHF
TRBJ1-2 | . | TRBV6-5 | CASSPVAAGGYTF
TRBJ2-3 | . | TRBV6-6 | CASSRQSTTDTQYF
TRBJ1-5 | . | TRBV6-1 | CASSNTQYSNQPQHF
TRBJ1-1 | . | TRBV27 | CASSSFLPLQQGTEAFF
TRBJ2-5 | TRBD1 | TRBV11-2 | CASSLVTGGAGETQYF
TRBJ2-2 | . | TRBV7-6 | CASTPTAAETGELFF
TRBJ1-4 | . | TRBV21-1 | CASSRPQPESNEKLFF
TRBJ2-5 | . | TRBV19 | CASSMTGLEKETQYF
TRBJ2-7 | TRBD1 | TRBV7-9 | CASSFWGTEVDEQYF
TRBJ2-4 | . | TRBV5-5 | CASSPGTPGDIQYF